The T cell receptor (beta chain) under discussion was sequenced for a study of blood T cell repertoires in COVID-19. Study background: Acute and convalescent COVID-19 specimens originated in the United States, Italy and Spain. PBMCs, B-cell-depleted T cells, or T cells were the source of the cDNA or gDNA that made up the material.

The CDR3 comprises 14 residues, both ends counted. Patients in Seattle were enrolled during active infection, then followed longitudinally. Original processing methods: Estimates of nucleated cell counts were drawn from the amplification of reference gene primers. The method was immunoSEQ multiplex PCR; TCRdb's version includes in-frame clones alone and lacks a portion of them. The DNA was the basis for D and trimming; V, J and clone size are from that table. The table has 98,000 or so clones, around 86% seen once. Of note for this clone: A read error is likely, as this CDR3 ends without the conserved phenylalanine or tryptophan. The limits of the CDR3 on the DNA are not certain, so only TCRdb's listed CDR3 is given.

Material for sequencing was peripheral blood. The receptor was derived from a man between 60 and 70 years old with COVID-19, enrolled during active disease. The rearrangement joins TRBV5-3 to TRBJ2-7; the table gives TRBD2 as D, unverified against the DNA. TRBV5-3 is marked as an open reading frame, function uncertain. The CDR3 region is CARSPLKASGRRWR.